The present T cell receptor beta chain was sequenced within a study of cytomegalovirus exposure and HLA in healthy donors. General study results and limits: In a later analysis, approximately 15,000 TCR beta sequences were associated with HLA alleles at 0.05 false discovery rate. Most observed TCR sequences were rare, whereas some public TCRs were detected in many donors.

A word on this clone: Antigen: not known.

Primers for the PCR totalled 60 Vbeta and 13 Jbeta. The authors' processing: About 9.9 million shared chains were among around 80 million unique TCR beta chains counted in a later analysis. The protocol was immunoSEQ multiplex PCR, while the TCRdb copy is restricted to in-frame clones and leaves out a portion. V and J calls and clone size are as listed in that table; D and trimming were resolved from the DNA. Of over 80,000 clones in the sample, around 82% are singletons; the top ten hold about 5.5%. Sequenced sample: PBMCs. This sequence was found in a man in his forties or fifties in good health and CMV-seropositive.

CDR3 loop: CASGPGRVPNQPQHF. CDR3 DNA sequence: TGTGCCAGCGGACCCGGGAGGGTTCCCAATCAGCCCCAGCATTTT. The V and J genes are TRBV27 and TRBJ1-5; D is ambiguous. Germline V gene lookup returns CDR1 MNHEY and CDR2 SMNVEV (reference sequence). The V end was cut by 8 bases, the J end by 3 bases, with 17 bases between. The CDR3 covers 15 residues.